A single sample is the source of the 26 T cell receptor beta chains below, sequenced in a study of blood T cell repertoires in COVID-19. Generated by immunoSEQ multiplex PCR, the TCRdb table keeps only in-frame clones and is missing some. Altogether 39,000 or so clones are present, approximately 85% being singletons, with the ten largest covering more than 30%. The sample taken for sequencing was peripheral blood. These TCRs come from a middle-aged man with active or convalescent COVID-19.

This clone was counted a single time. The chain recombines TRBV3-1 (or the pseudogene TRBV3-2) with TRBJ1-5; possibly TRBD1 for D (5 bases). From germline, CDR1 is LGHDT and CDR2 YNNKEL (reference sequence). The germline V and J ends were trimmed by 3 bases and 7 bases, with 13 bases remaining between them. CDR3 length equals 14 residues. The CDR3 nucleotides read TGTGCCAGCAGCCAGGGGGGGTCGAGCCAGCCCCAGCATTTT. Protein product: CASSQGGSSQPQHF.

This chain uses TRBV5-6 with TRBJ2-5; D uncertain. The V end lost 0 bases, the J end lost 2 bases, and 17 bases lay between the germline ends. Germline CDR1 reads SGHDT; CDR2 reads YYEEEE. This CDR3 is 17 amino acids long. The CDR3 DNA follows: TGTGCCAGCAGCTTGGCTGGGCTGACACCCTTACAAGAGACCCAGTACTTC. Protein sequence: CASSLAGLTPLQETQYF.

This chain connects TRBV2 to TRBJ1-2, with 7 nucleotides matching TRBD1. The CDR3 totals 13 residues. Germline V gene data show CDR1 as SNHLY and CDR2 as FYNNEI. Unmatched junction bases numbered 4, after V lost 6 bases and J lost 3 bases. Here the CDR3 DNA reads TGTGCCAGCAGGCAGGGGGGAGACTATGGCTACACCTTC. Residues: CASRQGGDYGYTF.

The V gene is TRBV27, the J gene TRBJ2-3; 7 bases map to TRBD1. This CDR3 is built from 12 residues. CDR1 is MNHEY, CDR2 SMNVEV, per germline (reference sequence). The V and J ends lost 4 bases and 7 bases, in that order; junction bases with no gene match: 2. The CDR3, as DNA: TGTGCCAGCAGTTCACAGGGGTATACGCAGTATTTT. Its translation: CASSSQGYTQYF.

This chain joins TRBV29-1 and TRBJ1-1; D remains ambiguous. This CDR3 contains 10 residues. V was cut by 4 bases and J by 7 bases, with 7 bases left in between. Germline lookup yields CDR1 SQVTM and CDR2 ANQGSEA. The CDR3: CSVVFHEAFF. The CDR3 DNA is TGCAGCGTTGTGTTCCATGAAGCTTTCTTT.

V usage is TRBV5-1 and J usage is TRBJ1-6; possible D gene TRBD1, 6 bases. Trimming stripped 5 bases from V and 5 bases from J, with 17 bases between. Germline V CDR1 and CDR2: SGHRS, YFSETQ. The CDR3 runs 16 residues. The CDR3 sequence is CASRPAGVQDNSPLHF. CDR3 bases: TGCGCCAGCAGACCTGCAGGGGTGCAGGATAATTCACCCCTCCACTTT. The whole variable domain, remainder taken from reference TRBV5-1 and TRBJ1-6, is KAGVTQTPRYLIKTRGQQVTLSCSPISGHRSVSWYQQTPGQGLQFLFEYFSETQRNKGNFPGRFSGRQFSNSRSEMNVSTLELGDSALYLCASRPAGVQDNSPLHFGNGTRLTVT.

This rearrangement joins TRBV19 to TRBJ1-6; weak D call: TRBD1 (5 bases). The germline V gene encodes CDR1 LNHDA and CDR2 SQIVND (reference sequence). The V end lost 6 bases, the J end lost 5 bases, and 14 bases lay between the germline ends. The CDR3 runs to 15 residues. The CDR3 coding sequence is TGTGCCAGTAGGGACACCGGAAGGGATAATTCACCCCTCCACTTT. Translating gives CASRDTGRDNSPLHF.

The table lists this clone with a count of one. The CDR3 DNA sequence: TGTGCCAGTAAAACCGGGACTAGCCATGAGCAGTTCTTC. This sequence encodes CASKTGTSHEQFF. The chain is built from TRBV6-5 and TRBJ2-1; 9 bases map to TRBD2. This CDR3 is built from 13 residues. Germline trimming cut 9 bases from V and 8 bases from J; bases unmatched to any gene: 8. Germline V CDR1 and CDR2: MNHEY, SVGAGI.

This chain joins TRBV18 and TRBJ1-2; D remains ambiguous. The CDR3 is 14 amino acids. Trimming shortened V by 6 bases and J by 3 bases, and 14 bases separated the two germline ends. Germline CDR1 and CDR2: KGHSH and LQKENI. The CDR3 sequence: CASSPRDGDYGYTF. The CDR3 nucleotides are TGTGCCAGCTCTCCGCGGGATGGAGACTATGGCTACACCTTC.

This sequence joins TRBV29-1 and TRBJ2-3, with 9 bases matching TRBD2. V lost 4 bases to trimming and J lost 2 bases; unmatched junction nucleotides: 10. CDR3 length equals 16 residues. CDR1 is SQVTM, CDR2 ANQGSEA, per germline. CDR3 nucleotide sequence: TGCAGCGTTGCCCCTCTTTCTAGCGGGGTCACAGATACGCAGTATTTT. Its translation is CSVAPLSSGVTDTQYF.

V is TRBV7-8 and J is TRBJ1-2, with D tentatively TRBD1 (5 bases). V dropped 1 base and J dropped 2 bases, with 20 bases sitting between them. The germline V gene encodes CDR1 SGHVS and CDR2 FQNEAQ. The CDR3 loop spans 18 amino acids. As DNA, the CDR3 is TGTGCCAGCAGCTTAGGGTTGAGCTCAGGGCCCTTCAACTATGGCTACACCTTC. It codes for CASSLGLSSGPFNYGYTF.

CDR3 amino acids: CASSEGADPYEQYF. The CDR3 nucleotides read TGTGCCAGCAGCGAAGGGGCTGACCCCTACGAGCAGTACTTC. The genes are TRBV9 and TRBJ2-7; D possibly corresponds to TRBD1 (5 bases). CDR1 is SGDLS, CDR2 YYNGEE, per germline. CDR3 length: 14 residues. V gave up 3 bases and J gave up 2 bases, with 12 bases separating them.

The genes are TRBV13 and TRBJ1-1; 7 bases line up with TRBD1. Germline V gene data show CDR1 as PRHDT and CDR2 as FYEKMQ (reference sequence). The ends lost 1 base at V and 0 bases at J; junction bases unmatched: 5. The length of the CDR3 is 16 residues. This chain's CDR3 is CASSLARGVLNTEAFF. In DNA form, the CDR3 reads TGTGCCAGCAGCTTAGCCAGGGGGGTCCTGAACACTGAAGCTTTCTTT.

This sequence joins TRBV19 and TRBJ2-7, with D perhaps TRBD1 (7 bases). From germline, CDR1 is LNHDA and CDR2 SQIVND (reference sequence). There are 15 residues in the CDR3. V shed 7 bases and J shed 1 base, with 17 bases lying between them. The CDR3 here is CASTQGQGGSYEQYF. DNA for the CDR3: TGTGCCAGTACCCAGGGTCAGGGGGGATCCTACGAGCAGTACTTC. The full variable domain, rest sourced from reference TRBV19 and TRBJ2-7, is DGGITQSPKYLFRKEGQNVTLSCEQNLNHDAMYWYRQDPGQGLRLIYYSQIVNDFQKGDIAEGYSVSREKKESFPLTVTSAQKNPTAFYLCASTQGQGGSYEQYFGPGTRLTVT.

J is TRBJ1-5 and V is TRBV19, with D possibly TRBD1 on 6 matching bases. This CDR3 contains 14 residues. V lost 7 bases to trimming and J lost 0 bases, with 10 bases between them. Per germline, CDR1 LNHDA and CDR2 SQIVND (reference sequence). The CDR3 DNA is TGTGCCAGTAAGGACAGATATAGCAATCAGCCCCAGCATTTT. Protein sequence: CASKDRYSNQPQHF.

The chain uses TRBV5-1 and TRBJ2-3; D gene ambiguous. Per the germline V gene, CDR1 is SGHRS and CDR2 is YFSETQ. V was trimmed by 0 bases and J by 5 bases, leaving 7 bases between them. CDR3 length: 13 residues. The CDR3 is CASSLGQEDTQYF. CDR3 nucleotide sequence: TGCGCCAGCAGCTTGGGGCAGGAAGATACGCAGTATTTT.

The CDR3 DNA follows: TGTGCCAGCAATAATAATGAGCAGTTCTTC. Protein sequence: CASNNNEQFF. This chain links TRBV12-3 or TRBV12-4 with TRBJ2-1; no reliable D call. The CDR3 sequence is 10 residues long. Trimming removed 7 bases from V and 7 bases from J, with 5 bases in between.

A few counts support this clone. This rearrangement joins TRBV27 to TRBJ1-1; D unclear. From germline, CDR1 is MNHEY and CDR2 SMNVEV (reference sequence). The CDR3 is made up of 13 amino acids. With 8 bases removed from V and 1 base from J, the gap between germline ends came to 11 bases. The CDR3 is CASQRRANTEAFF. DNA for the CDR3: TGTGCCAGCCAAAGGCGGGCGAACACTGAAGCTTTCTTT.

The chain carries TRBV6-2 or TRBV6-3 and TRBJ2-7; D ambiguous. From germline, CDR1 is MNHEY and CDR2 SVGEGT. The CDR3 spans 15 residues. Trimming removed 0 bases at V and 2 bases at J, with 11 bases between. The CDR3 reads CASSYSWPPPYEQYF. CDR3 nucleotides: TGTGCCAGCAGTTACTCGTGGCCCCCCCCCTACGAGCAGTACTTC.

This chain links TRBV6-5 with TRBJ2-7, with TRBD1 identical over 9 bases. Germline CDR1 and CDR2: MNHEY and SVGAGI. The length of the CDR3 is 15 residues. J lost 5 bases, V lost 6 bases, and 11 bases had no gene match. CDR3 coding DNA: TGTGCCAGCAGCCCAACCGCGGGACAGGGTCACGAGCAGTACTTC. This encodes CASSPTAGQGHEQYF.

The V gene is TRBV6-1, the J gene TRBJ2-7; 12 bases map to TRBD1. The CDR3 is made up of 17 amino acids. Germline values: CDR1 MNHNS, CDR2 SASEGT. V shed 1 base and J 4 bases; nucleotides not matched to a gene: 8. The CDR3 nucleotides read TGTGCCAGCAGTGAAGAAATCCGGGACAGGGGGCAGTACGAGCAGTACTTC. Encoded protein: CASSEEIRDRGQYEQYF.

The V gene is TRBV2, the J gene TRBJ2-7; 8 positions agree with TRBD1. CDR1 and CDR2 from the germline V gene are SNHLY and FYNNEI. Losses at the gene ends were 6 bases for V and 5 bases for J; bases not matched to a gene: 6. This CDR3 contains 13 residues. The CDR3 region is CASSRTGRNEQYF. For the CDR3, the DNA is TGTGCCAGCAGCCGGACAGGGAGGAACGAGCAGTACTTC.

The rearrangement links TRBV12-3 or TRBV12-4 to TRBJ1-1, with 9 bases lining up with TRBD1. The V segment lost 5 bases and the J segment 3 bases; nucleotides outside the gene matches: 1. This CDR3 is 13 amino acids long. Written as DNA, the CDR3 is TGTGCCAGCAGTCGGGACAGGGACACTGAAGCTTTCTTT. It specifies CASSRDRDTEAFF.

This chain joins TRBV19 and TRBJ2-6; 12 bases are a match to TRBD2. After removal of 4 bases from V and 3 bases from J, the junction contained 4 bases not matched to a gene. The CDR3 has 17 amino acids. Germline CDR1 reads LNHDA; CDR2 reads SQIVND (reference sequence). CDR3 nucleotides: TGTGCCAGTAGTAGGACTAGCGGGAAGATTGGGGCCAACGTCCTGACTTTC. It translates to CASSRTSGKIGANVLTF.

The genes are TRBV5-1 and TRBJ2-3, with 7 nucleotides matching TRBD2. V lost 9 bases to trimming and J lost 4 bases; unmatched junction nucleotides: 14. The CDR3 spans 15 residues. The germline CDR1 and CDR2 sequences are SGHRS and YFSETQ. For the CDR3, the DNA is TGCGCCACCTCCTTGGGGGGACTAACGTCAGATACGCAGTATTTT. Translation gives CATSLGGLTSDTQYF. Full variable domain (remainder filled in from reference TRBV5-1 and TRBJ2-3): KAGVTQTPRYLIKTRGQQVTLSCSPISGHRSVSWYQQTPGQGLQFLFEYFSETQRNKGNFPGRFSGRQFSNSRSEMNVSTLELGDSALYLCATSLGGLTSDTQYFGPGTRLTVL.

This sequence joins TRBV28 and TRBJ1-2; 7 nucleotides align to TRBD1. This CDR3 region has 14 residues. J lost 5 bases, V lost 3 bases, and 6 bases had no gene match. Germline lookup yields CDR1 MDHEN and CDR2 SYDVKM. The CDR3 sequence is CASSFGTAIYGYTF. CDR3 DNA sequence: TGTGCCAGCAGTTTCGGGACAGCTATTTATGGCTACACCTTC.